This entry is about one T cell receptor (beta chain). Trimming cost V 6 bases and J 2 bases, with 3 bases left between them. CDR3 size: 11 residues. Germline V gene lookup returns CDR1 MDHEN and CDR2 SYDVKM. The data originate from a study of T cell responses to AZD1222 COVID-19 vaccine. The table came from immunoSEQ multiplex PCR; TCRdb's copy has only in-frame clones and leaves some out. The sample shows about 190,000 clones, more than 75% of them seen only once. V and J are TRBV28 and TRBJ2-3; no reliable D call. This receptor was obtained from an adult in good health. The input for sequencing was peripheral blood, taken on day 0 of MenACWY control vaccination. CDR3 bases: TGTGCCAGCAGCGTCACAGATACGCAGTATTTT. This translates into CASSVTDTQYF.